The 26 T cell receptor beta chains below were found in one sample sequenced in a study of T cell repertoires in cytomegalovirus infection. TCRdb recomputed calls from the reads with MiXCR, one row per CDR3 protein. The sample has more than 400,000 distinct CDR3 sequences; more than 20% are singletons. The specimen was PBMCs. Receptor source: a human donor in good health (CMV status not recorded). Some clones in this sample may be carry-over from other donors' samples.

CDR3 sequence (DNA): TGTGCCAGCAGGCCGGGGCCCAACCAGAACACTGAAGCTTTCTTT. Its protein is CASRPGPNQNTEAFF. V usage is TRBV6-2 or TRBV6-3 and J usage is TRBJ1-1; D is perhaps TRBD1 (5 bases). Germline V gene sequence: CDR1 MNHEY, CDR2 SVGEGT. The CDR3 is 15 amino acids. The germline V and J ends were trimmed by 6 bases and 1 base, with 15 bases remaining between them.

This clonotype has a count of ten or more. The gene calls are TRBV7-2 and TRBJ1-1; D is possibly TRBD1 (6 bases). This CDR3 has 14 amino acids. Germline lookup yields CDR1 SGHTA and CDR2 FQGNSA. Trimming shortened V by 5 bases and J by 2 bases, and 12 bases separated the two germline ends. CDR3 DNA: TGTGCCAGCAGCCCCCGACAGGTTAACACTGAAGCTTTCTTT. This codes for CASSPRQVNTEAFF.

This clonotype was detected many times. The chain has TRBV7-2 and TRBJ1-2, with 7 bases fitting TRBD1. This CDR3 spans 16 amino acids. Per the germline V gene, CDR1 is SGHTA and CDR2 is FQGNSA. V lost 5 bases and J lost 4; bases outside the gene matches: 13. The CDR3 sequence is CASSPPPGQLAYGYTF. DNA for the CDR3: TGTGCCAGCAGCCCCCCCCCGGGACAGCTCGCCTATGGCTACACCTTC.

This clonotype came up a few times. The chain is built from TRBV12-3 or TRBV12-4 and TRBJ2-7; D remains ambiguous. Trimming took 5 bases from V and 0 from J, leaving 11 bases between them. The length of the CDR3 is 14 residues. The CDR3 sequence is CASSMGIHSYEQYV. As DNA, the CDR3 is TGTGCCAGCAGTATGGGCATACACTCCTACGAGCAGTACGTC.

The chain has TRBV28 and TRBJ2-7; D uncertain. V lost 5 bases, J lost 3 bases, and 8 bases lay in between. This CDR3 region has 12 residues. Per the germline V gene, CDR1 is MDHEN and CDR2 is SYDVKM. CDR3 nucleotides: TGTGCCAGCAGTCCCGTCGACTACGAGCAGTACTTC. This translates into CASSPVDYEQYF.

This chain uses TRBV6-5 with TRBJ1-2, with 9 bases matching TRBD1. The CDR3 is 15 residues long. Trimming removed 2 bases from V and 6 bases from J; junction bases left unmatched: 7. Germline V gives CDR1 MNHEY, CDR2 SVGAGI. Here the CDR3 DNA reads TGTGCCAGCAGTTACATCGGGACAGGGCTGGATGGCTACACCTTC. Amino acid sequence: CASSYIGTGLDGYTF.

The chain combines TRBV7-9 with TRBJ1-1; perhaps TRBD1 as D (6 bases). CDR1 SEHNR and CDR2 FQNEAQ come from the germline V gene (reference sequence). Trimming stripped 1 base from V and 4 bases from J, with 10 bases between. This CDR3 is 14 amino acids long. The CDR3 reads CASSLEGVGTEAFF. The CDR3 DNA is TGTGCCAGCAGCTTAGAGGGGGTCGGCACTGAAGCTTTCTTT.

This clonotype was counted between two and nine times. The V call is TRBV7-9, the J call TRBJ2-3; TRBD2 aligns across 10 bases. This CDR3 comprises 16 residues. The trim removed 3 bases at V and 4 bases at J, leaving 7 bases unmatched. Per the germline V gene, CDR1 is SEHNR and CDR2 is FQNEAQ (reference sequence). CDR3 DNA sequence: TGTGCCAGCAGCTTCTCTCTAGCGGGAGAAGCAGATACGCAGTATTTT. Protein product: CASSFSLAGEADTQYF.

This clonotype was detected only a few times. The chain combines TRBV19 with TRBJ2-7, with TRBD2 matching 7 bases. This CDR3 is 15 amino acids long. V trimming: 6 bases; J trimming: 1 base; junction bases outside the gene matches: 9. Germline V CDR1 and CDR2: LNHDA, SQIVND (reference sequence). The CDR3 loop reads CASSPPSGASYEQYF. The CDR3 DNA reads as TGTGCCAGTAGCCCCCCGAGCGGGGCATCCTACGAGCAGTACTTC.

This clonotype has a handful of counts. This chain uses TRBV7-9 with TRBJ1-1; perhaps TRBD1 as D (5 bases). Trimming stripped 9 bases from V and 6 bases from J, with 17 bases between. Germline lookup yields CDR1 SEHNR and CDR2 FQNEAQ (reference sequence). CDR3 length equals 13 residues. The CDR3 DNA follows: TGTGCCAGTAACACTCCACAGGTGCCTGAAGCTTTCTTT. Amino acid sequence: CASNTPQVPEAFF.

This clonotype has only a few counts. V usage is TRBV6-2 or TRBV6-3 and J usage is TRBJ2-3; the match to TRBD2 covers 9 bases. Germline assignment: CDR1 MNHEY and CDR2 SVGEGT. The V gene end was trimmed by 2 bases and the J gene end by 3 bases; junction bases not matched to a gene: 6. CDR3 length equals 16 residues. CDR3 residues: CASSYSGRPMTDTQYF. CDR3 coding DNA: TGTGCCAGCAGTTACAGCGGGAGGCCTATGACAGATACGCAGTATTTT.

The chain joins TRBV2 to TRBJ2-1; maybe TRBD2 (5 bases). V lost 8 bases, J lost 4 bases, and 12 bases lay in between. The CDR3 length is 13 residues. Germline V lookup: CDR1 SNHLY, CDR2 FYNNEI. In nucleotides, the CDR3 is TGTGCCAGCCGAAATTCGGGATACAATGAGCAGTTCTTC. It yields the protein CASRNSGYNEQFF. The whole variable domain, remainder taken from reference TRBV2 and TRBJ2-1, is EPEVTQTPSHQVTQMGQEVILRCVPISNHLYFYWYRQILGQKVEFLVSFYNNEISEKSEIFDDQFSVERPDGSNFTLKIRSTKLEDSAMYFCASRNSGYNEQFFGPGTRLTVL.

The count of this clonotype is one. The rearrangement joins TRBV5-4 to TRBJ2-5; a possible D gene is TRBD2 (5 bases). The CDR3 spans 16 residues. CDR1 SGHNT and CDR2 YYREEE come from the germline V gene (reference sequence). Trimming left V 6 bases short and J 4 bases short, with 22 bases between. CDR3: CASTPSGALDGETQYF. The CDR3 DNA is TGTGCCAGCACGCCCAGCGGAGCCCTTGACGGAGAGACCCAGTACTTC.

The chain combines TRBV27 with TRBJ2-1; TRBD2 matches at 8 bases. Germline CDR1 MNHEY, CDR2 SMNVEV (reference sequence). Trimming at V came to 5 bases and at J to 2 bases, leaving 8 bases not matched to a gene. The CDR3 covers 16 residues. CDR3 protein: CASSGVAGSPYNEQFF. CDR3 coding DNA: TGTGCCAGCAGTGGGGTAGCGGGAAGTCCCTACAATGAGCAGTTCTTC.

CDR3 region: CASVARDGRTEAFF. DNA of the CDR3: TGTGCCAGCGTCGCCCGGGACGGAAGGACTGAAGCTTTCTTT. The rearrangement joins TRBV7-9 to TRBJ1-1; tentative D call: TRBD1 (5 bases). The V gene's germline CDR1 is SEHNR and CDR2 FQNEAQ (reference sequence). CDR3 size: 14 residues. V was cut by 8 bases and J by 5 bases, with 18 bases left in between.

The V call is TRBV20-1, the J call TRBJ2-1; 9 positions match TRBD2. The trim removed 0 bases at V and 7 bases at J, leaving 4 bases unmatched. This CDR3 has 14 amino acids. Looked up from germline, CDR1 is DFQATT and CDR2 is SNEGSKA (reference sequence). As DNA, the CDR3 is TGCAGTGCTAGAGAAGCGGGAGGTTCTAATGAGCAGTTCTTC. The encoded protein is CSAREAGGSNEQFF.

V and J are TRBV29-1 and TRBJ2-3; unclear D gene. CDR3 length: 11 residues. Germline values: CDR1 SQVTM, CDR2 ANQGSEA. V lost 6 bases, J lost 3 bases, and 7 bases lay in between. CDR3 sequence reads: CSVDLTDTQYF. CDR3 nucleotide sequence: TGCAGCGTGGATCTGACAGATACGCAGTATTTT.

This clonotype was seen many times. The chain employs TRBV7-2 and TRBJ2-1; the D is unclear. Per the germline V gene, CDR1 is SGHTA and CDR2 is FQGNSA. The CDR3 is 13 amino acids. V was shortened by 0 bases and J by 3 bases, with 3 bases between the two germline ends. For the CDR3, the DNA is TGTGCCAGCAGCTTAGCGATCTACAATGAGCAGTTCTTC. Protein: CASSLAIYNEQFF.

A word on this clonotype: The conserved phenylalanine or tryptophan normally closing the CDR3 is absent here, so this likely arose from a read error. The genes are TRBV7-8 and TRBJ1-5; D perhaps matches TRBD1 (5 bases). V was pared by 0 bases and J by 6 bases, with 6 bases between. In germline, CDR1 is SGHVS, CDR2 FQNEAQ. CDR3 length: 13 amino acids. The CDR3 reads CASSLATGQPQHL. The CDR3 bases are TGTGCCAGCAGCTTAGCCACAGGTCAGCCCCAGCATCTT.

The genes are TRBV2 and TRBJ1-6, with D possibly matching TRBD1 (5 bases). The CDR3 sequence is 16 residues long. CDR1 is SNHLY, CDR2 FYNNEI, per germline. Trimming took 0 bases from V and 7 from J, leaving 13 bases between them. CDR3 DNA sequence: TGTGCCAGCAGTGAAGCAGGGGCCGCTCCGAATTCACCCCTCCACTTT. Its translation is CASSEAGAAPNSPLHF. Filled out from reference TRBV2 and TRBJ1-6, the complete variable domain reads EPEVTQTPSHQVTQMGQEVILRCVPISNHLYFYWYRQILGQKVEFLVSFYNNEISEKSEIFDDQFSVERPDGSNFTLKIRSTKLEDSAMYFCASSEAGAAPNSPLHFGNGTRLTVT.

The CDR3 reads CASSPVRTPANYGYTF. In DNA form, the CDR3 reads TGTGCCAGCTCACCCGTCAGGACCCCAGCTAACTATGGCTACACCTTC. The chain links TRBV18 to TRBJ1-2; D not resolved. The germline gives CDR1 KGHSH, CDR2 LQKENI. There are 16 residues in the CDR3. Trimming left V 3 bases short and J 0 bases short, with 14 bases between.

This clonotype has a handful of counts. The chain carries TRBV11-3 and TRBJ2-1; tentative D call: TRBD2 (5 bases). V dropped 0 bases and J dropped 4 bases, with 10 bases sitting between them. The CDR3 sequence is 15 residues long. Germline lookup yields CDR1 SGHNT and CDR2 YENEEA. CDR3 nucleotides: TGTGCCAGCAGCTTAGACGGGATTAGGTACAATGAGCAGTTCTTC. The encoded protein is CASSLDGIRYNEQFF.

This clonotype was seen repeatedly, ten times or more. V is TRBV7-2 and J is TRBJ1-2, with D unresolved. Germline V gene sequence: CDR1 SGHTA, CDR2 FQGNSA. The germline V and J ends were trimmed by 6 bases and 5 bases, with 16 bases remaining between them. The CDR3 totals 14 residues. CDR3 nucleotide sequence: TGTGCCAGCAGAATAGGACGGAACTCTTATGGCTACACCTTC. Its protein product is CASRIGRNSYGYTF.

The sample holds a few counts of this clonotype. The rearrangement joins TRBV27 to TRBJ2-7, with a weak D call TRBD2 (5 bases). V shed 6 bases and J shed 1 base, with 13 bases lying between them. There are 14 residues in the CDR3. CDR1 and CDR2 from the germline V gene are MNHEY and SMNVEV (reference sequence). The CDR3 DNA reads TGTGCCAGCAGCTATAATAGCGAATCCTACGAGCAGTACTTC. This codes for CASSYNSESYEQYF.

This clonotype was picked up many times. The CDR3 nucleotides are TGTGCCAGCAGCTCAGTTTCTAGCGGGGGTAAAAACATTCAGTACTTC. This codes for CASSSVSSGGKNIQYF. The chain couples TRBV7-2 to TRBJ2-4; 10 nucleotides align to TRBD2. The CDR3 consists of 16 residues. V trimming: 4 bases; J trimming: 4 bases; junction bases outside the gene matches: 7. CDR1 and CDR2 from the germline V gene are SGHTA and FQGNSA. Drawing the rest from reference TRBV7-2 and TRBJ2-4, the complete variable domain is GAGVSQSPSNKVTEKGKDVELRCDPISGHTALYWYRQSLGQGLEFLIYFQGNSAPDKSGLPSDRFSAERTGGSVSTLTIQRTQQEDSAVYLCASSSVSSGGKNIQYFGAGTRLSVL.

The V gene is TRBV28, the J gene TRBJ1-6; 7 nucleotides agree with TRBD1. CDR3 length equals 16 residues. V shed 3 bases and J 7 bases; nucleotides not matched to a gene: 9. Germline lookup yields CDR1 MDHEN and CDR2 SYDVKM. CDR3 sequence reads: CASSLPRAGGNSPLHF. CDR3 nucleotides: TGTGCCAGCAGTTTGCCCCGGGCAGGGGGGAATTCACCCCTCCACTTT.